This TCR beta chain was obtained from a study of Ad26.COV2.S vaccination and SARS-CoV-2 variants (dated by TCRdb to 2020 to 2023). A note on the overall study: Donors in the vaccine arm were drawn from COV1001, a multicentre, randomized, double-blind, placebo-controlled phase I-IIa trial testing Ad26.COV2.S in healthy adults. Dosing of Ad26.COV2.S was intramuscular, at either 5x10^10 or 1x10^11 viral particles, delivered as one shot or as two shots spaced 56 days apart. The TCR-sequenced set comprised around 30 samples: some 19 Ad26.COV2.S vaccine recipients, 5 placebo recipients and 8 SARS-CoV-2 convalescent individuals. Throughout the experiments and outcome assessment, investigators stayed blinded to trial group allocation. TCRbeta repertoire sequencing was used to assess the specificity and breadth of SARS-CoV-2-reactive T cell receptors after Ad26.COV2.S vaccination. Participants in the trial were split at random into five groups of five each, receiving low-dose or high-dose Ad26.COV2.S once or twice, or else placebo on both occasions.

TCRbeta CDR3 regions were sequenced with the immunoSEQ Assay. After extraction, genomic DNA underwent amplification by bias-controlled multiplex PCR, followed by high-throughput sequencing. The original methods were these. To quantify the absolute abundance of every unique TCRbeta CDR3 region, sequences were collapsed and filtered. Usable DNA was measured by amplifying reference genes present in all nucleated cells, and TCRbeta template counts were normalized to that usable DNA to estimate T cell fraction. Repertoire TCRs were annotated as SARS-CoV-2-specific by exact matching of V gene, CDR3 amino acid sequence and J gene to a known reactive TCR set. The reference SARS-CoV-2 TCR set was derived from MIRA and filtered for enrichment in COVID-19-positive ImmuneCODE repertoires, a step that removed public or cross-reactive TCRs. Using the MIRA antigens, annotated TCRs were further analysed by specific ORF or by position within an ORF. Breadth was defined as the number of annotated unique rearrangements divided by the total number of unique productive rearrangements, and depth was defined as the summed frequency of the annotated unique rearrangements. Two-sided Wilcoxon rank-sum tests were applied when comparing TCR breadth between groups. The table was pulled from immuneACCESS by TCRdb, which kept in-frame rearrangements only. Such tables lose some clones; where checked, under half of the loss comes from unresolved V genes, and the rest has no known cause. Clonal size and the V and J genes are those of that table, whereas D and trimming came from the DNA. The sample table lists around 450,000 clones, nearly 90% of them with a count of one. Around 2.6% of the sample is in the top ten clones.

V lost 1 base and J lost 0 bases; the stretch between them is 8 bases long. The CDR3, from cysteine to phenylalanine, totals 15 residues. Only CDR3 DNA is held: 45 bases, read in frame from base 1. CDR1 and CDR2, looked up from the germline V gene (reference sequence), are SEHNR and FQNEAQ. Read against the paper, the sample's treatment or condition label means: some 20 received Ad26.COV2.S at low or high dose, single or two shots; 5 received placebo; per-sample allocation not given. Repertoires of vaccine and placebo recipients were sequenced from samples taken on day 63 after the first injection. Between 29 July and 7 August 2020, Cohort 1b enrolled around 24 adults aged 18-55 years at one site in Boston, USA. Ad26.COV2.S was a replication-incompetent adenovirus type 26 vector that expressed a prefusion-stabilized SARS-CoV-2 spike protein derived from the original Wuhan strain. General findings and caveats noted by the study authors: The study lacked the statistical power to compare responses across vaccine doses or regimens. The authors noted that the TCR breadth and depth analyses may have underestimated total T cell responses. Vaccine and placebo recipients had similar non-spike TCR breadth, a finding consistent with the vaccine containing only spike. After vaccination, spike-specific CD8+ and CD4+ T cell responses were reported to show substantial breadth. Compared with placebo recipients, Ad26.COV2.S recipients showed higher spike-specific TCR breadth (P = 0.0014).

Concerning this clone itself: The antigen it binds to is not known. Base-call qualities are not available, and no considerably larger clone is one nucleotide away.

The chain is assembled from TRBV7-9 and TRBJ2-3, with TRBD2 perhaps the D gene, on 5 matching bases. The specimen was peripheral blood, collected in a trial of Ad26.COV2.S vaccine versus placebo. The origin of this receptor is a person between 18 and 65 years old who received the Ad26.COV2.S COVID-19 vaccine or a placebo. The DNA sequence is given as TGTGCCAGCAGCTTAGTACGGACTAGCACAGATACGCAGTATTTT. Its amino acids are CASSLVRTSTDTQYF.